This is a list of T cell receptor beta chains from one sample in a study of CD8 T cells in Susac syndrome. TCRdb reprocessed the immunoSEQ multiplex PCR reads with MiXCR, giving one entry per CDR3 protein. The sample consists of roughly 150,000 distinct CDR3 sequences, over 85% of them appearing once. Input material: CD4+ T cells from PBMCs. All receptors come from a human donor in good health. The CDR3 runs from the conserved cysteine through the conserved F or W. The D gene is left open where the match is weak.

d_call	v_call	j_call	cdr3_aa	cdr3_nt
TRBD2	TRBV20-1	TRBJ2-1	CSAGGTSGGPSSYNEQFF	TGCAGTGCTGGGGGGACTAGCGGGGGGCCGAGCTCCTACAATGAGCAGTTCTTC
-	TRBV5-1	TRBJ1-1	CASRGGSNAEAFF	TGCGCCAGCCGTGGGGGGAGTAACGCTGAAGCTTTCTTT
TRBD1	TRBV29-1	TRBJ1-2	CSAPGTGDAQGNGYTF	TGCAGCGCACCAGGGACAGGGGACGCGCAAGGGAATGGCTACACCTTC
-	TRBV20-1	TRBJ1-4	CSAKGAPHEKLFF	TGCAGTGCTAAGGGAGCCCCCCATGAAAAACTGTTTTTT
-	TRBV25-1	TRBJ1-1	CASGSMGNTEAFF	TGTGCCAGCGGATCGATGGGGAACACTGAAGCTTTCTTT
TRBD1	TRBV27	TRBJ1-2	CASSSQGADYGYTF	TGTGCCAGCAGTTCACAGGGGGCAGACTATGGCTACACCTTC
-	TRBV5-1	TRBJ2-6	CASSSRGGANVLTF	TGCGCCAGCAGCTCCAGAGGTGGGGCCAACGTCCTGACTTTC
TRBD1	TRBV6-5	TRBJ1-2	CASSHFGQGGNGYTF	TGTGCCAGCAGTCACTTTGGACAGGGGGGCAATGGCTACACCTTC
-	TRBV6-5	TRBJ2-2	CASSYSLDRITGELFF	TGTGCCAGCAGTTACTCGTTAGACAGGATCACCGGGGAGCTGTTTTTT
-	TRBV2	TRBJ1-1	CASSDTPQRVNTEAFF	TGTGCCAGCAGTGACACTCCTCAAAGGGTGAACACTGAAGCTTTCTTT
-	TRBV7-2	TRBJ2-5	CASSRVSGETQYF	TGTGCCAGCAGCCGGGTGTCCGGGGAGACCCAGTACTTC
-	TRBV4-1	TRBJ2-7	CASSQGPVGGLEQYF	TGCGCCAGCAGCCAAGGGCCCGTCGGGGGGCTCGAGCAGTACTTC
-	TRBV5-1	TRBJ2-2	CASSLGSSNTGELFF	TGCGCCAGCAGCTTAGGCAGTTCGAACACCGGGGAGCTGTTTTTT
-	TRBV5-1	TRBJ1-1	CASSLRQAKPTDTEAFF	TGCGCCAGCAGCCTACGACAGGCCAAACCGACCGACACTGAAGCTTTCTTT
-	TRBV5-1	TRBJ2-2	CASTKNAGELFF	TGCGCCAGCACCAAAAACGCCGGGGAGCTGTTTTTT
-	TRBV20-1	TRBJ1-1	CSATVKGTEAFF	TGCAGTGCAACAGTTAAGGGCACTGAAGCTTTCTTT
-	TRBV5-1	TRBJ1-4	CASRAQSNEKLFF	TGCGCCAGCAGGGCACAGTCCAATGAAAAACTGTTTTTT
-	TRBV9	TRBJ1-1	CASSTDSDTEAFF	TGTGCCAGCAGCACGGACTCGGACACTGAAGCTTTCTTT
-	TRBV6-1	TRBJ1-6	CASSPGREGSPLHF	TGTGCCAGCAGTCCGGGCAGGGAAGGTTCACCCCTCCACTTT
-	TRBV6-5	TRBJ2-7	CASSTGRDEQYF	TGTGCCAGCAGTACGGGACGGGACGAGCAGTACTTC
TRBD2	TRBV29-1	TRBJ2-1	CSVKGTSGGAQFF	TGCAGCGTAAAAGGGACTAGCGGGGGGGCGCAGTTCTTC
-	TRBV6-6	TRBJ1-2	CASSPRKYGYTF	TGTGCCAGCAGTCCTCGGAAATATGGCTACACCTTC
-	TRBV3-1	TRBJ2-5	CASSAGVAIQETQYF	TGTGCCAGCAGCGCTGGGGTGGCGATCCAAGAGACCCAGTACTTC
TRBD2	TRBV18	TRBJ2-1	CASSPPSGGMGSYNEQFF	TGTGCCAGCTCACCACCCAGCGGGGGAATGGGGTCCTACAATGAGCAGTTCTTC
-	TRBV7-8	TRBJ2-5	CASSLRQAVLGQETQYF	TGTGCCAGCAGCCTGCGACAAGCGGTGCTTGGCCAAGAGACCCAGTACTTC
-	TRBV9	TRBJ1-1	CASSRGGETDTEAFF	TGTGCCAGCAGCCGTGGAGGAGAGACGGACACTGAAGCTTTCTTT
TRBD1	TRBV7-9	TRBJ2-4	CASSRTGTNIQYF	TGTGCCAGCAGCCGGACAGGGACCAACATTCAGTACTTC
TRBD2	TRBV29-1	TRBJ2-7	CSVLGRTGTSATEQYF	TGCAGCGTACTGGGACGGACCGGGACTAGCGCTACGGAGCAGTACTTC